Below, one TCR beta chain is given with its context. Germline V CDR1 and CDR2: SGHRS, YFSETQ. CDR3 length: 13 residues. V lost 4 bases to trimming and J lost 0 bases, with 7 bases between them. These data are taken from a study of T cell changes during pregnancy in multiple sclerosis. The protocol was immunoSEQ multiplex PCR, while the TCRdb copy is restricted to in-frame clones and leaves out a portion. The sample yields roughly 53,000 clones, 85% to 95% seen once. Material: CD4+ T cells from peripheral blood mononuclear cells, obtained in the third trimester of pregnancy. The chain is built from TRBV5-1 and TRBJ1-1; D is undetermined. The TCR originated in a female donor with multiple sclerosis, enrolled in a pregnancy study. Here the CDR3 reads CASSPVVNTEAFF. As DNA, the CDR3 is TGCGCCAGCAGCCCGGTGGTGAACACTGAAGCTTTCTTT.